The sequence of this T cell receptor (beta chain) was determined in a study of CD8 T cells in Susac syndrome. Study results and caveats: The CD4+ T cell repertoires from Susac syndrome exhibited no clonal expansion.

Fulfillment of recently defined diagnostic criteria for definite or probable disease was shown by the patients with Susac syndrome. When the RNA was reverse transcribed, random hexamers were used with an input of roughly 0.5 to 1 ug. Amplification of TCR beta CDR3 used immunoSEQ multiplex PCR across 54 Vbeta and 13 Jbeta. Each CDR3 protein gets one entry after TCRdb re-called the immunoSEQ multiplex PCR reads with MiXCR. The sample includes hundreds of thousands of distinct CDR3 sequences, 90% to 96% seen only once; the top ten take 0.1%. Worth noting for this clonotype: What it binds is not known. One junction end does not reproduce the germline sequence, and a read error may be involved.

The CDR3 is 15 residues long. CDR1 is SSHAT and CDR2 is FNYEAQ in the germline V gene (reference sequence). Sequenced sample: CD4+ T cells from PBMCs. The chain employs TRBV7-7 and TRBJ2-1, with unresolved D. The source of this sequence is a human donor with Susac syndrome. DNA for the CDR3: TGTGCTAGCAGCTTCGGCAGTAGCTCCTACAATGAGCAGTTCTTC. Protein product: CASSFGSSSYNEQFF.